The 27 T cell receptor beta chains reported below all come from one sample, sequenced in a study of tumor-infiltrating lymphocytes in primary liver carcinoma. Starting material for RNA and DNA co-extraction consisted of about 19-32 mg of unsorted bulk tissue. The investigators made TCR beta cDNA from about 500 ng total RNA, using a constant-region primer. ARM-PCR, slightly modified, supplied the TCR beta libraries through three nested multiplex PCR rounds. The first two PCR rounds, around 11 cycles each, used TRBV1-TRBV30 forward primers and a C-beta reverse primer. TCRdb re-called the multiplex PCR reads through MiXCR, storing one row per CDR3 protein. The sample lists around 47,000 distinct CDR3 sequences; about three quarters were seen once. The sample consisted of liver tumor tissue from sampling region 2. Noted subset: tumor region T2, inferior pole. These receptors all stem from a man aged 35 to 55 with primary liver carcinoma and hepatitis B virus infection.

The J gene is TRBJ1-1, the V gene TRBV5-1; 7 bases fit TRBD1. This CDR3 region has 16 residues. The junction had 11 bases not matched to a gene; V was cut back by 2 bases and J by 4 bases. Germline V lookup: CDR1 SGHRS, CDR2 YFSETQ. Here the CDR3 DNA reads TGCGCCAGCAGCTTCGGGGCAGGGGGTACGATCACTGAAGCTTTCTTT. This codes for CASSFGAGGTITEAFF. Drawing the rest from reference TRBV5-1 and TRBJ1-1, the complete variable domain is KAGVTQTPRYLIKTRGQQVTLSCSPISGHRSVSWYQQTPGQGLQFLFEYFSETQRNKGNFPGRFSGRQFSNSRSEMNVSTLELGDSALYLCASSFGAGGTITEAFFGQGTRLTVV.

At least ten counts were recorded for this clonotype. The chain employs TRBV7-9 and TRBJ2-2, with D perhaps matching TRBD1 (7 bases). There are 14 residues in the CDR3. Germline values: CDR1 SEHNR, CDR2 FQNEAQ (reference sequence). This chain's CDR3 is CTHQEGADTGELFF. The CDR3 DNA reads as TGTACCCACCAGGAGGGGGCGGACACCGGGGAGCTGTTTTTT.

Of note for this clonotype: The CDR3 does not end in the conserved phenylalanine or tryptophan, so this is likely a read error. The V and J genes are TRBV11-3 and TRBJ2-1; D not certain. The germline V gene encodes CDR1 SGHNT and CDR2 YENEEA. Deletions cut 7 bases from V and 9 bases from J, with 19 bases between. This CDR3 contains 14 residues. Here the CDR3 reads CASNLRCGNGEQFS. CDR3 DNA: TGTGCCAGCAACTTGAGATGTGGGAATGGTGAGCAGTTCTCC.

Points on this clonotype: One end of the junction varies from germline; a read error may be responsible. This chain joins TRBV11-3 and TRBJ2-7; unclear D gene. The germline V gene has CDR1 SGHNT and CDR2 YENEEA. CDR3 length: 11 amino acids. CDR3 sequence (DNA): TGTGTCAGCAGCTCCCAATGGGAGCAGTACTTC. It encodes CVSSSQWEQYF.

CDR3 bases: TGTGCCAGCAGCCTGCCACCTGAGACAGGGGTTAATGAGCAGTTCTTC. This sequence encodes CASSLPPETGVNEQFF. V and J are TRBV9 and TRBJ2-1, with 8 bases fitting TRBD1. Germline CDR1 and CDR2: SGDLS and YYNGEE. With V trimmed by 4 bases and J by 7 bases, 13 bases remained unmatched. The CDR3 is made up of 16 amino acids.

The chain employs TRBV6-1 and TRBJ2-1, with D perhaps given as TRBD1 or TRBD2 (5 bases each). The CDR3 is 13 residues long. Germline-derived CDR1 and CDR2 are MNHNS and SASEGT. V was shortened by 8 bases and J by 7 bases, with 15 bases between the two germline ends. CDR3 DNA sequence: TGTGCCAGCCGCACGGGACGGGGTAATGAGCAGTTCTTC. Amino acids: CASRTGRGNEQFF.

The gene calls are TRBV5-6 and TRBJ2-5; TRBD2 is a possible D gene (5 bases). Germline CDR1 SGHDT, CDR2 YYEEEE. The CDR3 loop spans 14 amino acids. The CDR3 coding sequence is TGTGCAAGCGCCTTGGAGGCTAGCCAAGAGACCCAGTACTTC. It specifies CASALEASQETQYF.

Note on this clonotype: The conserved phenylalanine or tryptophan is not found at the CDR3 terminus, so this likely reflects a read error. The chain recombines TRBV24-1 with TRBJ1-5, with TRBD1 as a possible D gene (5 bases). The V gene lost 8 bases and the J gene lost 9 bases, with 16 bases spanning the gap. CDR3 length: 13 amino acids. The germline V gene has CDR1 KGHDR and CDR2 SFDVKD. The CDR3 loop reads CATNDGLQGPQHL. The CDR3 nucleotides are TGTGCCACCAATGACGGACTCCAGGGGCCCCAGCATTTG.

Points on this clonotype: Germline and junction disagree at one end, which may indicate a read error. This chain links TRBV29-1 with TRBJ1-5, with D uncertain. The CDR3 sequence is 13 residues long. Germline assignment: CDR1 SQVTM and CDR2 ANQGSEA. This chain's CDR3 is CSVIGEINQLQHF. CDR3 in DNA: TGCAGCGTTATCGGAGAGATCAATCAGCTCCAGCATTTT.

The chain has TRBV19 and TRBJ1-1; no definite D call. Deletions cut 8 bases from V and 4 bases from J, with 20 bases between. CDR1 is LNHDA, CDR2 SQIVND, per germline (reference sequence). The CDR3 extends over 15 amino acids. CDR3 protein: CASPPTPNMSTEAFF. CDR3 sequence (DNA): TGTGCCAGTCCCCCCACACCTAACATGAGCACTGAAGCTTTCTTT.

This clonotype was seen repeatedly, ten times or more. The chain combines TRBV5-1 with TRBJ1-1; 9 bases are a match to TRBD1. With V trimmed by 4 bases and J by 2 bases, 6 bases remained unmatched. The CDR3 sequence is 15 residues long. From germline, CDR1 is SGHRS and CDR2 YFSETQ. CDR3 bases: TGCGCCAGCAGCCCACAGGGGGCGTACAACACTGAAGCTTTCTTT. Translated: CASSPQGAYNTEAFF.

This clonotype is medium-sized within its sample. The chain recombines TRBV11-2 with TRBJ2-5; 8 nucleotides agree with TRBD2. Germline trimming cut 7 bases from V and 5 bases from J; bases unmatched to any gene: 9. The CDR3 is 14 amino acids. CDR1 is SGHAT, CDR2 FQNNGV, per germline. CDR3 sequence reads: CASTSPGRGETQYF. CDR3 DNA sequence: TGTGCCAGCACCAGCCCCGGGAGGGGGGAGACCCAGTACTTC.

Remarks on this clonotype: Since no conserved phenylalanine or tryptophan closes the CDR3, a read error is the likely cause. Here the CDR3 reads CTTSEGPAGGGYDYTY. The CDR3 DNA follows: TGTACCACCAGCGAAGGTCCGGCCGGAGGAGGATATGACTACACCTAC. V is TRBV6-6 and J is TRBJ1-2; D call uncertain. This CDR3 contains 16 residues. Germline V gives CDR1 MNHNY, CDR2 SVGAGI (reference sequence).

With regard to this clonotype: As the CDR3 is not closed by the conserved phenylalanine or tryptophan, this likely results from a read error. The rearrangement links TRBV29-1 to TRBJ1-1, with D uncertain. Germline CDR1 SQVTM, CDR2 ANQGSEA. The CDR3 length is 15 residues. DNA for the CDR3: TGCAGGGTTACCCCGGGATGGGGAATGAACACTGAAGCTTTCCTT. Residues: CRVTPGWGMNTEAFL.

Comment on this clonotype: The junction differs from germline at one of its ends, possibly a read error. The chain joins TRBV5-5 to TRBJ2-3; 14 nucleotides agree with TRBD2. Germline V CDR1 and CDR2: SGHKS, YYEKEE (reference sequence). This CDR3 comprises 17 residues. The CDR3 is CASSPTGTSGGGDMQYF. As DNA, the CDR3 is TGTGCCAGCAGCCCGACCGGGACTAGCGGGGGTGGAGATATGCAGTATTTT. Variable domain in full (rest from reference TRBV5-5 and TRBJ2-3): DAGVTQSPTHLIKTRGQQVTLRCSPISGHKSVSWYQQVLGQGPQFIFQYYEKEERGRGNFPDRFSARQFPNYSSELNVNALLLGDSALYLCASSPTGTSGGGDMQYFGPGTRLTVL.

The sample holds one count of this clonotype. The CDR3 spells CASSPPGASGHEQYF. In nucleotides, the CDR3 is TGTGCCAGTAGTCCCCCTGGGGCTAGCGGACACGAGCAGTACTTC. The chain combines TRBV12-3 or TRBV12-4 with TRBJ2-7; 7 nucleotides match TRBD2. V lost 9 bases, J lost 5 bases, and 16 bases stayed unmatched. The CDR3 covers 15 residues.

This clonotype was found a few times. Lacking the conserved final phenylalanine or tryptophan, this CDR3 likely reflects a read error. The CDR3 DNA follows: TGCGCTAGCAGATTCGGACAGGGCACTGAAGCTTTCCTT. This encodes CASRFGQGTEAFL. The J gene is TRBJ1-1, the V gene TRBV5-1; 8 bases are shared with TRBD1. Germline CDR1 is SGHRS and CDR2 is YFSETQ. The CDR3 is made up of 13 amino acids.

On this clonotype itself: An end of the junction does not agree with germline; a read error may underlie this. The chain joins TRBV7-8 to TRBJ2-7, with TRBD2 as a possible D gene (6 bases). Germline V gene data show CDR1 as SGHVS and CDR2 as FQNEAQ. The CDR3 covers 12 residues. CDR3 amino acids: CTSSAGGDEQYF. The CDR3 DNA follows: TGTACCAGCAGTGCCGGGGGTGACGAGCAGTACTTC.

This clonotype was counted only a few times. The CDR3 here is CASSFDRVDEQFF. The CDR3 DNA follows: TGTGCCAGCAGTTTCGACAGGGTCGATGAGCAGTTCTTC. The chain employs TRBV11-1 and TRBJ2-1; 7 bases agree with TRBD1. The CDR3 length is 13 residues. The germline V gene encodes CDR1 SGHAT and CDR2 FQDESV (reference sequence). Trimming cost V 6 bases and J 8 bases; bases outside gene matches: 7.

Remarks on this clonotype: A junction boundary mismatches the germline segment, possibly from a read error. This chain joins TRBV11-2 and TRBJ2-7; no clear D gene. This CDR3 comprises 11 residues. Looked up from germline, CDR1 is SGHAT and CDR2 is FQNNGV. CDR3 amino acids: CAGSLSYEKYF. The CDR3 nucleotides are TGTGCCGGCAGCTTATCCTACGAGAAGTATTTC.

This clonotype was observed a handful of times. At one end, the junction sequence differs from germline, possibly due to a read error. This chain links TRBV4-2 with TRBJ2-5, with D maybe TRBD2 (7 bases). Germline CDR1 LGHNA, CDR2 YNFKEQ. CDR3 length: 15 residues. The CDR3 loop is CASSQVRGARETQYF. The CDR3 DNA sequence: TGTGCCAGCAGTCAAGTACGGGGGGCGAGGGAGACCCAGTACTTC.

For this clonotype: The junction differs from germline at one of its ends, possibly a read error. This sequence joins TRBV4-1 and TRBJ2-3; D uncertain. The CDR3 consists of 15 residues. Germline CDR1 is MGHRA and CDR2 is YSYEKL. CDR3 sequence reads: CARSQDGRSVDTQYF. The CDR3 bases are TGCGCCAGGAGCCAAGACGGTAGGAGCGTAGATACGCAGTATTTT.

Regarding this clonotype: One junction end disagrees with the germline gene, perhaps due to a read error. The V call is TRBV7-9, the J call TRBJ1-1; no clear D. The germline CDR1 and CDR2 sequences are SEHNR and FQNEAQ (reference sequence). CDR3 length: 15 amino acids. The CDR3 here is CASSALDGLNTGAFF. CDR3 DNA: TGTGCCAGCAGTGCACTGGACGGATTGAACACTGGAGCTTTCTTT.

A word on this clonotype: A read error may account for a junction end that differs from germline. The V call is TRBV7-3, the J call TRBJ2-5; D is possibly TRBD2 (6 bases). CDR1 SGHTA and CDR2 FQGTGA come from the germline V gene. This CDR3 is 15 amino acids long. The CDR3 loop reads CTSRLSGLTRETQYF. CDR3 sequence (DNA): TGTACCAGCAGGTTGTCGGGACTGACTCGAGAGACCCAGTACTTC.

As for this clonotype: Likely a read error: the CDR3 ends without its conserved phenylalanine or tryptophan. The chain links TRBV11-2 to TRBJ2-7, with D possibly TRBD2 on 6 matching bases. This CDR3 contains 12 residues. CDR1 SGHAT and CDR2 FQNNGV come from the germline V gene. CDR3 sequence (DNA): TGTGCCATCAGCTGGGGGACTGACGAGCAGTACTTA. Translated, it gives CAISWGTDEQYL.

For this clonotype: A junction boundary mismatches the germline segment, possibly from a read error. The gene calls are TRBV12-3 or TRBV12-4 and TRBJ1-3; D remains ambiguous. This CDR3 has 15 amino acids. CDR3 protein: CANSASPVTGNAIYF. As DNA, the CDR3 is TGTGCCAACAGTGCCAGCCCGGTGACTGGAAACGCCATATATTTT.

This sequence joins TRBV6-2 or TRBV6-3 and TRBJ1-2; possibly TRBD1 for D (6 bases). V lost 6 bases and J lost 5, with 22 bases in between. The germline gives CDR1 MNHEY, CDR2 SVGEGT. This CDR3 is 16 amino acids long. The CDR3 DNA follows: TGTGCCAGCAGAGGAAGTGAACAGGGCGTTAAATATGGCTACACCTTC. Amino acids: CASRGSEQGVKYGYTF.